These 13 T cell receptor beta chains came from one sample sequenced in a study of CD8 T cells in ankylosing spondylitis. Each CDR3 protein gets one entry after TCRdb re-called the 5' RACE reads with MiXCR. The table has some 7,600 distinct CDR3 sequences, around 8.2% seen once; the top ten hold roughly 24%. What was sequenced was blood, either unsorted or a sorted T cell fraction (not recorded which). Source of these receptors: a male donor with ankylosing spondylitis or in good health (not recorded which).

This clonotype was counted many times. The chain carries TRBV9 and TRBJ2-2; 7 bases map to TRBD1. Trimming at V came to 0 bases and at J to 0 bases, leaving 5 bases not matched to a gene. The CDR3 is made up of 17 amino acids. Germline CDR1 and CDR2: SGDLS and YYNGEE. The CDR3 DNA reads as TGTGCCAGCAGCGTAGAACAGGGGCCCCCGAACACCGGGGAGCTGTTTTTT. Its translation: CASSVEQGPPNTGELFF.

This clonotype was seen many times. The rearrangement uses TRBV9 and TRBJ1-3; 12 bases agree with TRBD1. The CDR3 is 16 residues long. V lost 3 bases and J lost 4; bases outside the gene matches: 5. Germline CDR1 SGDLS, CDR2 YYNGEE. The CDR3: CASSDRDRGPGNTIYF. For the CDR3, the DNA is TGTGCCAGCAGCGACCGGGACAGGGGGCCGGGAAACACCATATATTTT.

The genes are TRBV9 and TRBJ2-1; the D gene is possibly TRBD2 (5 bases). CDR1 SGDLS and CDR2 YYNGEE come from the germline V gene. V dropped 0 bases and J dropped 5 bases, with 6 bases sitting between them. The CDR3 consists of 13 residues. This CDR3 is CASSVAGNNEQFF. DNA of the CDR3: TGTGCCAGCAGCGTAGCCGGGAACAATGAGCAGTTCTTC.

This clonotype is categorized as medium-sized. In DNA form, the CDR3 reads TGTGCCAGCAGCGTAGAGGCGGACTACAATGAGCAGTTCTTC. This encodes CASSVEADYNEQFF. The chain employs TRBV9 and TRBJ2-1; D is unresolved. The germline V and J ends were trimmed by 0 bases and 3 bases, with 7 bases remaining between them. Germline lookup yields CDR1 SGDLS and CDR2 YYNGEE. The CDR3 spans 14 residues.

This clonotype was recorded at least ten times. The chain has TRBV9 and TRBJ2-3, with 9 positions matching TRBD2. Germline CDR1 and CDR2: SGDLS and YYNGEE. CDR3 length: 15 amino acids. The J segment lost 1 base and the V segment lost 5 bases, leaving 5 bases of the junction unmatched. The CDR3 spells CASRASGVGTDTQYF. DNA of the CDR3: TGTGCCAGCAGAGCTAGCGGGGTCGGCACAGATACGCAGTATTTT.

This clonotype was counted between two and nine times. The rearrangement uses TRBV9 and TRBJ2-5; TRBD1 matches 10 bases. Germline lookup yields CDR1 SGDLS and CDR2 YYNGEE. This CDR3 is 15 amino acids long. V lost 3 bases and J lost 3; bases outside the gene matches: 5. The CDR3 protein is CASSDPGTGEETQYF. The CDR3 DNA follows: TGTGCCAGCAGCGACCCCGGGACAGGGGAAGAGACCCAGTACTTC.

By sample share, this clonotype is medium-sized. The V and J genes are TRBV9 and TRBJ2-3; TRBD2 matches at 14 bases. V gave up 2 bases and J gave up 2 bases; unmatched junction bases: 7. Germline V CDR1 and CDR2: SGDLS, YYNGEE. The length of the CDR3 is 18 residues. DNA of the CDR3: TGTGCCAGCAGCGTCCCGGGACTAGCGGGAGCGGACACAGATACGCAGTATTTT. Translated, it gives CASSVPGLAGADTDTQYF.

In this sample, this clonotype turned up many times. This chain uses TRBV9 with TRBJ2-2; the D gene is possibly TRBD1 (5 bases). The germline CDR1 and CDR2 sequences are SGDLS and YYNGEE. This CDR3 has 12 amino acids. V was trimmed by 5 bases and J by 7 bases, leaving 9 bases between them. The CDR3 DNA sequence: TGTGCCAGCAGGGACAAGATCGGGGAGCTGTTTTTT. Protein product: CASRDKIGELFF.

This clonotype was found many times. The V call is TRBV9, the J call TRBJ2-2, with D unresolved. The CDR3 is made up of 15 amino acids. V gave up 4 bases and J gave up 1 base, with 11 bases separating them. Per the germline V gene, CDR1 is SGDLS and CDR2 is YYNGEE. CDR3 protein: CASSPGGGNTGELFF. CDR3 sequence (DNA): TGTGCCAGCAGCCCAGGTGGCGGGAACACCGGGGAGCTGTTTTTT.

At least ten counts were recorded for this clonotype. The chain recombines TRBV9 with TRBJ1-1; a possible D gene is TRBD1 (5 bases). V lost 5 bases and J 4 bases, leaving 9 bases between the germline ends. Germline CDR1 reads SGDLS; CDR2 reads YYNGEE. The length of the CDR3 is 12 residues. CDR3 protein: CASRGRGTEAFF. The CDR3 DNA follows: TGTGCCAGCAGGGGGCGCGGCACTGAAGCTTTCTTT. The complete variable domain, with remaining parts taken from reference TRBV9 and TRBJ1-1, reads DSGVTQTPKHLITATGQRVTLRCSPRSGDLSVYWYQQSLDQGLQFLIQYYNGEERAKGNILERFSAQQFPDLHSELNLSSLELGDSALYFCASRGRGTEAFFGQGTRLTVV.

This clonotype showed up many times. This chain connects TRBV9 to TRBJ2-2; TRBD2 matches 7 bases. This CDR3 has 14 residues. Germline trimming cut 8 bases from V and 6 bases from J; bases unmatched to any gene: 10. Germline assignment: CDR1 SGDLS and CDR2 YYNGEE. In nucleotides, the CDR3 is TGTGCCAGTACCCGAGGGAGGGCCTCCGGGGAGCTGTTTTTT. The encoded protein is CASTRGRASGELFF.

In this sample, this clonotype is medium-sized. The V gene is TRBV9, the J gene TRBJ2-1; D is ambiguous. This CDR3 contains 13 residues. Germline V lookup: CDR1 SGDLS, CDR2 YYNGEE. V was cut by 1 base and J by 9 bases, with 11 bases left in between. In DNA, the CDR3 is TGTGCCAGCAGCGTACTGAGTGGAACTGAGCAGTTCTTC. It encodes CASSVLSGTEQFF.

This clonotype was recorded many times. The chain joins TRBV9 to TRBJ2-2, with D tentatively TRBD2 (7 bases). V was pared by 3 bases and J by 6 bases, with 15 bases between. The CDR3 has 15 residues. Germline assignment: CDR1 SGDLS and CDR2 YYNGEE. CDR3 sequence: CASSGPGGYAGELFF. DNA of the CDR3: TGTGCCAGCAGCGGCCCGGGGGGCTATGCCGGGGAGCTGTTTTTT.